A selection of T cell receptor beta chains follows, all from one sample in a study of T cells in localized non-small cell lung cancer. Assay used: immunoSEQ multiplex PCR; TCRdb lists only in-frame clones, some missing. The profile shows tens of thousands of clones, 87% of them singletons. The material was peripheral blood, obtained before any cancer treatment. The source of these receptors is a male donor at least 60 years old with stage I squamous cell lung carcinoma. Both conserved end residues are part of each CDR3. Fields, in order: D gene, J gene, V gene, clone size, CDR3 DNA, CDR3 protein. D genes are given only for firm matches. Size values are once, few and many counts, or a class for expanded clones, and some rows have none.

- TRBJ1-1 TRBV30 - TGTGCCTGGAGTATACCCAGGTTGGGTGCGAACACTGAAGCTTTCTTT CAWSIPRLGANTEAFF
- TRBJ1-1 TRBV5-4 - TGTGCCAGCAGCTTGGACAACACTGAAGCTTTCTTT CASSLDNTEAFF
- TRBJ1-1 TRBV7-3 - TGTGCCAGCAGCTTAAAGGGGGGCGGCACTGAAGCTTTCTTT CASSLKGGGTEAFF
- TRBJ2-3 TRBV9 - TGTGCCAGCAGCGTAGTCTCAGGGGCCCGTGATACGCAGTATTTT CASSVVSGARDTQYF
- TRBJ2-3 TRBV6-5 - TGTGCCAGCAGTTACTCGGTAGCAGGGCCAGATACGCAGTATTTT CASSYSVAGPDTQYF
TRBD1 TRBJ1-1 TRBV18 - TGTGCCAGCTCATTGACTGACAGGGATGACACTGAAGCTTTCTTT CASSLTDRDDTEAFF
- TRBJ2-7 TRBV4-3 - TGCGCCAGCAGCCAAGTTAGACTCGACGAGCAGTACTTC CASSQVRLDEQYF
- TRBJ2-5 TRBV28 once TGTGCCAGCAGTTTATCTTTGGACTCGCTGGAGACCCAGTACTTC CASSLSLDSLETQYF
TRBD2 TRBJ2-1 TRBV4-3 - TGCGCCAGCAGCCAAGATGGACTAGCGGGAGGTGAGCAGTTCTTC CASSQDGLAGGEQFF
- TRBJ1-6 TRBV19 - TGTGCCAGTAGTATACGGAACTATAATTCACCCCTCCACTTT CASSIRNYNSPLHF
TRBD2 TRBJ2-3 TRBV2 - TGTGCCAGCAGTATTCGCGGGAGGGTACGAGATACGCAGTATTTT CASSIRGRVRDTQYF
TRBD1 TRBJ1-6 TRBV9 - TGTGCCAGCAGCATTCGGGACAGGGATAATTCACCCCTCCACTTT CASSIRDRDNSPLHF
- TRBJ1-2 TRBV6-5 once TGTGCCAGCACCGCGGACAGTTCGAGTCCCTATGGCTACACCTTC CASTADSSSPYGYTF
TRBD1 TRBJ1-2 TRBV5-1 - TGCGCCAGCAGCCTACCGGGACAGGGGGCTTCGGACACCTTC CASSLPGQGASDTF
- TRBJ1-1 TRBV6-4 - TGTGCCAGCAGTAGGAACCCCAACACTGAAGCTTTCTTT CASSRNPNTEAFF
TRBD1 TRBJ1-5 TRBV29-1 - TGCAGCGTATACTCGACAGGGAGCAATCAGCCCCAGCATTTT CSVYSTGSNQPQHF
- TRBJ1-4 TRBV7-9 - TGTGCCAGCAGCTTTACTTCCGGCGAAAAACTGTTTTTT CASSFTSGEKLFF
TRBD1 TRBJ2-5 TRBV7-7 - TGTGCTAGCAGCTCTGGGACAGGGGGTACGAAGACCCAGTACTTC CASSSGTGGTKTQYF
- TRBJ2-7 TRBV7-2 once TGTGCCAGCAGCCCATTAGCAGCTGGGAGCAGGAGGGAGCAGTACTTC CASSPLAAGSRREQYF
- TRBJ1-3 TRBV15 - TGTGCCACCAGCAGAGACCAGGGTCGCTCTGGAAACACCATATATTTT CATSRDQGRSGNTIYF
TRBD2 TRBJ2-1 TRBV6-5 - TGTGCCGGCTACACGGGACTAGCCAATGAGCAGTTCTTC CAGYTGLANEQFF
TRBD1 TRBJ2-7 TRBV5-6 once TGTGCCAGCAGCCTGACAGGGGGAACCTACGAGCAGTACTTC CASSLTGGTYEQYF
- TRBJ2-1 TRBV5-5 - TGTGCCAGCAGCGTTCGACTCCAACGCTCCTACAATGAGCAGTTCTTC CASSVRLQRSYNEQFF
- TRBJ1-2 TRBV7-9 - TGTGCCAGCAGCTTAGGGACAGACTATGGCTACACCTTC CASSLGTDYGYTF
- TRBJ1-2 TRBV7-9 - TGTGCCAGCAGGAAGGACAGCTATGGCTACACCTTC CASRKDSYGYTF
- TRBJ2-5 TRBV7-8 - TGTGCCAGCAGCTTTACCCGGGCTATAGAGACCCAGTACTTC CASSFTRAIETQYF
- TRBJ1-5 TRBV6-5 - TGTGCCAGCAGTTACTCGGAAAATCAGCCCCAGCATTTT CASSYSENQPQHF
TRBD2 TRBJ2-2 TRBV5-4 - TGTGCCAGCAGTGGAGCGGGAGGCATCGGGGAGCTGTTTTTT CASSGAGGIGELFF
- TRBJ1-5 TRBV10-3 - TGTGCCATCAGTGACCCTTCGAACAGCGGGCCCCGCGGTAGCAATCAGCCCCAGCATTTT CAISDPSNSGPRGSNQPQHF
- TRBJ2-2 TRBV6-5 - TGTGCCAGCAGCCGATTCACCGGGGAGCTGTTTTTT CASSRFTGELFF
TRBD1 TRBJ1-3 TRBV7-3 - TGTGCCAGCAGCTTAGGGACAGGCTCTGGAAACACCATATATTTT CASSLGTGSGNTIYF
- TRBJ2-7 TRBV5-4 - TGTGCCAGCAGCTTGGGGGGGAGCGAGCAGTACTTC CASSLGGSEQYF
- TRBJ2-5 TRBV19 few TGTGCGACGGGACGGCCACAAGAGACCCAGTACTTC CATGRPQETQYF
- TRBJ2-5 TRBV2 once TGTGCCAGCAGTGAAGCGCAGGGGACGGAGACCCAGTACTTC CASSEAQGTETQYF
TRBD1 TRBJ2-3 TRBV5-1 - TGCGCCAGCAGCTTACAGGGGGCGGCCACAGATACGCAGTATTTT CASSLQGAATDTQYF
- TRBJ1-3 TRBV6-5 medium-sized TGTGCCAGCAGTTACCCACCCGCTGGAAACACCATATATTTT CASSYPPAGNTIYF
- TRBJ1-3 TRBV6-5 - TGTGCCAGTGGGGCAGGGTCCTCTGGAAACACCATATATTTT CASGAGSSGNTIYF
- TRBJ2-4 TRBV19 - TGTGCCAGTAGTACCCGACAGAATACACTAGCCAAAAACATTCAGTACTTC CASSTRQNTLAKNIQYF
- TRBJ2-1 TRBV5-4 - TGTGCCAGCAGCTCAGGGTCAGGGGGGTTCAATGAGCAGTTCTTC CASSSGSGGFNEQFF
- TRBJ1-2 TRBV7-8 - TGTGCCAGCAGCTTATTGGGGACTCCACTTAGGGGCTATGGCTACACCTTC CASSLLGTPLRGYGYTF
- TRBJ2-1 TRBV11-3 once TGTGCCAGCAGCTCCGGGACGGACCAATTCTTC CASSSGTDQFF